The clone carrying this T cell receptor (beta chain) came up a few times. Its target is not known. The record originates from a study of response to subunit inactivated influenza vaccine. Findings and limits, study-wide: Few new T cells, the authors suggested, are recruited by each seasonal influenza vaccination.

This CDR3 has 15 residues. Trimming shortened V by 1 base and J by 11 bases, and 18 bases separated the two germline ends. From germline, CDR1 is SGHRS and CDR2 YFSETQ. MiXCR, applied by TCRdb to the RT-PCR reads, yields one record per CDR3 protein. The table has about 540,000 distinct CDR3 sequences, 12% to 15% seen once. The sample was PBMCs from blood, taken about 13 days after vaccination. The V and J genes are TRBV5-1 and TRBJ1-4; TRBD1 might be the D (5 bases). The receptor's source is a man between 45 and 60 years old who received an inactivated influenza vaccine. The CDR3 sequence: CASSLTAQRGVKLFF. The DNA of the CDR3 is TGCGCCAGCAGCTTGACAGCGCAACGAGGGGTCAAACTGTTTTTT.